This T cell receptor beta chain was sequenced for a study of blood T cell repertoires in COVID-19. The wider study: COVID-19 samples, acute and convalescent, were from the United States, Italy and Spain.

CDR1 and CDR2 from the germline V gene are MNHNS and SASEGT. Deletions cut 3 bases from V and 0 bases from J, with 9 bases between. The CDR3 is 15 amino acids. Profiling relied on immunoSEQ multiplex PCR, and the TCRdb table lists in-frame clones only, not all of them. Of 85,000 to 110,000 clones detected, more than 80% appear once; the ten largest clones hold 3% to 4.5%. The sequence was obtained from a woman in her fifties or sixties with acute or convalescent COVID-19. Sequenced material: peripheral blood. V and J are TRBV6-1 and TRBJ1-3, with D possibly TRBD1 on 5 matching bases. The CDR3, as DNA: TGTGCCAGCAGTGAGGGGCGGACCTCTGGAAACACCATATATTTT. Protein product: CASSEGRTSGNTIYF.